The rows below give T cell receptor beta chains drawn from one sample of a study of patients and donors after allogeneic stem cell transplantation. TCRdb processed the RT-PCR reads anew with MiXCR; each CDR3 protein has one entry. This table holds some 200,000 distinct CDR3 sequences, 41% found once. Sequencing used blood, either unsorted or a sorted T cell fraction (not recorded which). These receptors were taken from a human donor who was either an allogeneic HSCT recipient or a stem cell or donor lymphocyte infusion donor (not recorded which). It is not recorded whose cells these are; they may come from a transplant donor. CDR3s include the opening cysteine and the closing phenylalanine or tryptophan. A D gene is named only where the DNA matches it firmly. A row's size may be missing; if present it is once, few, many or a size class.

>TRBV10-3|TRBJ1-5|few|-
CAISEGGQPQHF
TGTGCCATCAGTGAGGGGGGTCAGCCCCAGCATTTT
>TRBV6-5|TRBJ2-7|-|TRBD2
CASSSQAGDYEQYF
TGTGCCAGCAGTTCCCAAGCGGGAGACTACGAGCAGTACTTC
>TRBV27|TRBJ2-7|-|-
CASRPNRGSEQYF
TGTGCCAGCAGACCGAACCGGGGGTCCGAGCAGTACTTC
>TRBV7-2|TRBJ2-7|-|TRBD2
CASSLVAGTLSYEQYF
TGTGCCAGCAGCTTAGTAGCGGGGACCCTGTCCTACGAGCAGTACTTC
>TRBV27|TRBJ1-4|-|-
CASSLSGPINEKLFF
TGTGCCAGCAGTTTATCGGGACCCATTAATGAAAAACTGTTTTTT
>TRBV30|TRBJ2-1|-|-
CAWSGWTGNEQFF
TGTGCCTGGAGTGGCTGGACGGGTAATGAGCAGTTCTTC
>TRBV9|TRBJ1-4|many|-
CASSVVGTNEKLFF
TGTGCCAGCAGCGTAGTAGGGACTAATGAAAAACTGTTTTTT
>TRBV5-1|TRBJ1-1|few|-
CASSLRATNTEAFF
TGCGCCAGCAGCCTCCGGGCCACGAACACTGAAGCTTTCTTT
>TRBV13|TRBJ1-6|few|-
CASSLYSKGGQESPLHF
TGTGCCAGCAGCCTCTACTCAAAGGGTGGGCAGGAGTCACCCCTCCACTTT
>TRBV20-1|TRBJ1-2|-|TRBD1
CRIPGQGDYGYTF
TGCAGGATACCGGGACAGGGGGACTATGGCTACACCTTC
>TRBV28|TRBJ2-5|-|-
CASSLSWGRGDQETQYF
TGTGCCAGCAGCTTATCTTGGGGCAGGGGGGACCAAGAGACCCAGTACTTC
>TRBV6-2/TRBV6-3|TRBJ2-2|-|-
CASSYSRWIKASLPTSNTGELFF
TGTGCCAGCAGTTACTCGAGGTGGATAAAGGCTAGCCTCCCTACTTCGAACACCGGGGAGCTGTTTTTT
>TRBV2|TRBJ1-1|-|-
CATKTRFTEAFF
TGTGCCACCAAGACTAGATTTACTGAAGCTTTCTTT
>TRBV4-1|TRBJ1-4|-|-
CASSQSADRDEKLFF
TGCGCCAGCAGCCAATCTGCGGATCGGGATGAAAAACTGTTTTTT
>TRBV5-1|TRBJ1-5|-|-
CASSLGGKQISPNQPQHF
TGCGCCAGCAGCCTGGGAGGGAAACAGATCTCCCCCAATCAGCCCCAGCATTTT
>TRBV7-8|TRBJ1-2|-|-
CASSHRGSYGYTF
TGTGCCAGCAGCCATCGGGGAAGCTATGGCTACACCTTC
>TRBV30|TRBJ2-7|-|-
CAWSEEGYAYEQYF
TGTGCCTGGAGTGAGGAGGGCTACGCCTACGAGCAGTACTTC
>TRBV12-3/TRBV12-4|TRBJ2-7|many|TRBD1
CASSSQGGGQGVYEQYF
TGTGCCAGCAGTTCCCAGGGAGGGGGACAGGGGGTGTACGAGCAGTACTTC
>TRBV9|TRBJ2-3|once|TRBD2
CASSHALAGGESSTDTQYF
TGTGCCAGCAGCCACGCTCTAGCGGGAGGGGAGTCAAGCACAGATACGCAGTATTTT
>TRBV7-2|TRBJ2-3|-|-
CASSLGPSRDTQYF
TGTGCCAGCAGCTTAGGGCCCTCCAGAGATACGCAGTATTTT
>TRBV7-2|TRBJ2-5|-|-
CASTLRGTNPKETQYF
TGTGCCAGCACCTTGCGCGGGACAAATCCTAAAGAGACCCAGTACTTC
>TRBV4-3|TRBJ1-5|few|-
CASSQEGGHQPQHF
TGCGCCAGCAGCCAAGAGGGCGGCCATCAGCCCCAGCATTTT
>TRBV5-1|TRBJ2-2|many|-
CASSVGPIGELFF
TGCGCCAGCAGCGTGGGACCTATCGGGGAGCTGTTTTTT
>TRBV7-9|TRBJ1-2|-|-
CASRQAYYGYTF
TGTGCCAGCAGACAGGCTTACTATGGCTACACCTTC
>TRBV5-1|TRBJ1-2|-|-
CASSLDGRLRHYGYTF
TGCGCCAGCAGCTTGGATGGGAGGCTTCGGCATTATGGCTACACCTTC